These 25 T cell receptor beta chains share one sample of origin, sequenced in a study of T cells expressing NK-cell markers (dated by TCRdb to the early 2020s). The method behind the library was 5' RACE. Sequencing took place on an Illumina HiSeq 2000. The reads underwent TCRdb reprocessing, giving one record for each CDR3 protein sequence and no DNA. This specimen's table enumerates 150,000 to 200,000 distinct CDR3 sequences. Together, the top ten hold 20% to 25% of the sample. The sequenced sample consisted of blood T cells: a sorted CD56 or NKG2C T cell subset, CD4+ or CD8+ T cells, or bulk PBMC T cells (not recorded which). These receptors all come from a man aged 18 to 70 in good health.

The rearrangement uses TRBV6-1 and TRBJ2-5; TCRdb returns TRBD2, unconfirmable since there is no DNA. Per germline, CDR1 MNHNS and CDR2 SASEGT. The CDR3 extends over 17 amino acids. CDR3 region: CASSLAYDLAGQETQYF.

The chain carries TRBV7-8 and TRBJ1-5; lacking DNA, the TRBD1 call made by TCRdb goes unchecked. Per germline, CDR1 SGHVS and CDR2 FQNEAQ. The CDR3 length is 15 residues. The CDR3 is CASSEGQGLHQPQHF.

The genes are TRBV2 and TRBJ1-2. Germline CDR1 SNHLY, CDR2 FYNNEI. CDR3 length: 14 amino acids. Here the CDR3 reads CASSETGRDNGYTF.

This chain uses TRBV20-1 with TRBJ2-5; TCRdb's assignment of TRBD1 cannot be checked, as there is no DNA. The V gene's germline CDR1 is DFQATT and CDR2 SNEGSKA (reference sequence). The CDR3 has 15 residues. CDR3 loop: CSATGDGENQETQYF.

The chain carries TRBV27 and TRBJ2-7; TCRdb lists TRBD2, though no DNA is available to test this call. The CDR3 sequence is 19 residues long. Germline assignment: CDR1 MNHEY and CDR2 SMNVEV (reference sequence). The chain's CDR3 is CASSPQRAGTSGGAGEQYF.

This sequence joins TRBV6-5 and TRBJ1-1. The CDR3 spans 15 residues. Germline V gene data show CDR1 as MNHEY and CDR2 as SVGAGI. The CDR3 protein is CASSYGLEGNTEAFF.

J is TRBJ1-4 and V is TRBV3-1; the D call from TCRdb, TRBD1, cannot be confirmed without DNA. The CDR3 loop spans 17 amino acids. CDR1 is LGHDT and CDR2 is YNNKEL in the germline V gene (reference sequence). The CDR3 here is CASSRRASIATNEKLFF.

The V and J genes are TRBV12-5 and TRBJ2-7; absent DNA, TCRdb's TRBD1 call cannot be checked. The CDR3 runs to 15 residues. Germline V lookup: CDR1 LGHNT, CDR2 FRNRAP. The CDR3 region is CASGSGDRGSDEQYF.

The rearrangement uses TRBV12-3 or TRBV12-4 and TRBJ2-1; TCRdb designates TRBD2, a call that cannot be tested without DNA. This CDR3 is 12 amino acids long. The CDR3 spells CASSQEKGLQFF.

V usage is TRBV6-5 and J usage is TRBJ1-2; TCRdb picks TRBD1, but there is no DNA to check that call. The CDR3 covers 13 residues. Germline V gives CDR1 MNHEY, CDR2 SVGAGI. The CDR3 spells CASIGQGYYGYTF.

This chain links TRBV6-5 with TRBJ2-1; TCRdb names TRBD1, which stays unverified in the absence of DNA. Germline CDR1 reads MNHEY; CDR2 reads SVGAGI. CDR3 length equals 14 residues. The CDR3 loop reads CASSYSILGGEQFF.

V gene TRBV27 combines with J gene TRBJ2-7; TCRdb reports TRBD1, a call that lacks DNA to check it against. This CDR3 has 12 amino acids. Germline V gene lookup returns CDR1 MNHEY and CDR2 SMNVEV (reference sequence). CDR3 amino acids: CASSPRGHEQYF.

CDR3 sequence: CASSITGSYNEQFF. The chain is built from TRBV5-1 and TRBJ2-1; TCRdb lists TRBD1, though no DNA is available to test this call. This CDR3 is 14 amino acids long. The germline V gene has CDR1 SGHRS and CDR2 YFSETQ.

V gene TRBV3-1 combines with J gene TRBJ1-5. CDR3 length: 15 residues. The germline CDR1 and CDR2 sequences are LGHDT and YNNKEL (reference sequence). CDR3 region: CASSQGQDSNQPQHF.

The chain employs TRBV7-8 and TRBJ2-5. Germline CDR1 and CDR2: SGHVS and FQNEAQ. The CDR3 length is 12 residues. The CDR3 spells CASSLGPETQYF.

The rearrangement uses TRBV7-6 and TRBJ1-1; TCRdb lists TRBD1, though no DNA is available to test this call. The CDR3 loop spans 13 amino acids. Germline V gene data show CDR1 as SGHVS and CDR2 as FNYEAQ. The CDR3 here is CASSPLPGSGAFF.

V usage is TRBV5-6 and J usage is TRBJ1-1; TCRdb's D gene call, TRBD1, goes unchecked for lack of DNA. The length of the CDR3 is 16 residues. CDR1 SGHDT and CDR2 YYEEEE come from the germline V gene. CDR3 sequence: CASSLEGGGLNTEAFF.

The V gene is TRBV2, the J gene TRBJ2-3. CDR3 length equals 15 residues. Germline lookup yields CDR1 SNHLY and CDR2 FYNNEI. The CDR3 sequence is CASSEIRGVEGTQYF.

The chain combines TRBV4-2 with TRBJ1-5; TCRdb selects TRBD1, and the lack of DNA leaves this call unchecked. The length of the CDR3 is 16 residues. Germline loops: CDR1 LGHNA, CDR2 YNFKEQ. This CDR3 reads CASSPDRGFGNQPQHF.

The chain employs TRBV6-5 and TRBJ2-3; the D gene TCRdb calls, TRBD2, cannot be checked with no DNA. There are 15 residues in the CDR3. Germline V lookup: CDR1 MNHEY, CDR2 SVGAGI. CDR3: CASSTVAGGSDTQYF.

The chain employs TRBV27 and TRBJ2-1; the D call from TCRdb, TRBD2, cannot be confirmed without DNA. Germline assignment: CDR1 MNHEY and CDR2 SMNVEV (reference sequence). The CDR3 has 14 amino acids. CDR3 residues: CASSQGLVLNEQFF.

The gene calls are TRBV7-9 and TRBJ2-1. The length of the CDR3 is 15 residues. Looked up from germline, CDR1 is SEHNR and CDR2 is FQNEAQ (reference sequence). The CDR3 reads CASSLAIGASNEQFF.

The chain joins TRBV29-1 to TRBJ2-1; TCRdb's D gene call, TRBD1, goes unchecked for lack of DNA. Per germline, CDR1 SQVTM and CDR2 ANQGSEA. The CDR3 covers 13 residues. The CDR3 sequence: CSQGQGIYNEQFF.

The gene calls are TRBV6-5 and TRBJ1-1; the D gene TCRdb calls, TRBD1, cannot be checked with no DNA. The CDR3 consists of 12 residues. Germline CDR1 reads MNHEY; CDR2 reads SVGAGI. Here the CDR3 reads CASSYRAGEAFF.

The chain employs TRBV7-2 and TRBJ2-6; TCRdb's D call, TRBD1, is unchecked because there is no DNA. Germline lookup yields CDR1 SGHTA and CDR2 FQGNSA. This CDR3 region has 15 residues. CDR3 region: CASSLGPFGANVLTF.